This T cell receptor (beta chain) was observed in a study of beta chain features in type 1 diabetes (dated by TCRdb to the late 2010s). The study in broad terms: Patients and healthy donors did not differ in mean age, gender distribution, total cell number or subset yield. The study compared the TCRB repertoires of sorted circulating CD4+ T cell subsets in recently diagnosed type 1 diabetes patients with those in matched healthy donors. Regulatory and stem cell-like memory subsets were obtained from only 8 patients and about 8 healthy donors, while naive and central memory subsets were obtained from all 30 or so donors. A total of 100 million to 140 million sorted cells were examined across all samples, and the number of cells per subset was strongly correlated with RNA yield.

Each donor gave one peripheral blood draw, about 110 mL on average, collected into heparinised tubes. Using a panel that included CD45RO, CCR7, CD25, CD127, CD95 and CD27, naive, central memory, regulatory and stem cell-like memory CD4+ T cells were sorted on a BD FACSAria II. Every sorted population had a purity above 95%. Right away, PBMCs were isolated by Lymphoprep density gradient centrifugation and were stained directly, with no culture step. So that batch effects would be minimized, each experiment stained and sorted samples in pairs, pairing one healthy donor with one patient. The entire amount of isolated RNA was reverse transcribed using the High Capacity cDNA Reverse Transcription Kit, so the sequenced TCRB transcripts were expressed ones. Deep immunoSEQ sequencing was applied to naive, central memory and regulatory T cell samples, giving an average of roughly 3.5 million total reads per sample. Sorted cells were lysed in RLT buffer, and RNA was extracted using DNase-treated RNeasy Micro or Mini kits according to cell number. To prevent cross-contamination, each cell subset was processed individually, whereas patient and healthy donor samples were processed jointly. TCRB sequences were amplified from cDNA with the immunoSEQ multiplex PCR, producing 87-bp fragments spanning the CDR3 region. Sequencing of the amplicons was performed on the Illumina HiSeq platform. On the authors' methods: PCR bias was corrected computationally using synthetic template baselines, and reads within Hamming distance 2 were collapsed, with unmergeable singletons discarded. Reads were aligned to IMGT to assign V, D and J genes, CDR3 length, and insertions or deletions at six rearrangement sites. Within each subset, clonotype counts were normalized to sorted cell number, and only after that were true diversity and Gini coefficients computed with the tcR R package. The overlap coefficient, calculated on TCRB nucleotide sequences, was used to measure repertoire sharing. Out-of-frame TCRB sequences from naive cells were analyzed as a proxy for the pre-selection repertoire. TCRdb provides this immuneACCESS table in a form limited to in-frame rearrangements. Some clones are lacking; in checked studies, under half of them reflect an unresolved V gene, and why the rest are absent is not known. The V and J calls and clone size were taken over from that table, and D and trimming were inferred from the DNA. A total of around 450,000 clones appear in this sample, 9.5% to 12% of them only once. The ten largest clones represent 0.035% to 0.05% of the sample.

General conclusions and limits of the study: At VDJ recombination sites, patients with type 1 diabetes made fewer insertions and deleted more nucleotides, a pattern implying thymic rearrangement abnormalities. Type 1 diabetes patients showed a moderate but significant shortening of TCRB CDR3 length in all four CD4+ subsets. Only small numbers of individuals were included in the HLA sub-analyses, which left unresolved whether HLA type had any influence on TCRB rearrangement. Shorter templates might have been favored by PCR, but patient and control samples were amplified and corrected together, so both groups would have been affected equally by any skew. Naive, central memory and regulatory TCRB repertoires appeared more similar among patients than among healthy donors. Because cDNA rather than genomic DNA was sequenced, highly expressing activated cells could have been over-represented, although no difference in activation and CD3 levels was found between groups.

As regards this clone: Its antigen is not yet known. No much larger clone is present one base from it, and per-base qualities are unavailable.

The sequencing input was naive CD4+ T cells from blood. Reading the label with the study, this specimen's cell subset or site is: true naive CD4+ T cells. The sequence came from a woman under 30 in good health.

CDR3 region: CASRPRQGNEQFF. The nucleotides are TGTGCCAGCAGGCCCCGACAGGGGAATGAGCAGTTCTTC. The sequence is built from TRBV28 and TRBJ2-1, and 8 junction bases match TRBD1. Reading from cysteine to phenylalanine, the CDR3 counts 13 amino acids. Solely the CDR3 DNA is kept, with 39 bases framed from the first base. CDR1 and CDR2 are read off the germline V gene as MDHEN and SYDVKM. Relative to germline, V is missing 6 bases and J is missing 7 bases, with 5 bases of the junction outside any gene match.